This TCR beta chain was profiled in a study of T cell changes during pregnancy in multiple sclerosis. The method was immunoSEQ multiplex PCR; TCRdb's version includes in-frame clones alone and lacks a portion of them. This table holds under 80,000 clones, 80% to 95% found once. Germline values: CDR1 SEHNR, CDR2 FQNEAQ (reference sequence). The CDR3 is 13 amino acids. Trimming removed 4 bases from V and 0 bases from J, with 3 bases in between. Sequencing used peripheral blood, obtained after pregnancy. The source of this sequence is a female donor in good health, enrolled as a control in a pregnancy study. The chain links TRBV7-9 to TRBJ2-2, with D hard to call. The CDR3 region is CASSSTNTGELFF. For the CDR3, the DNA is TGTGCCAGCAGCTCTACGAACACCGGGGAGCTGTTTTTT.